Only one count was recorded for the clone carrying this T cell receptor (beta chain). Its target is unknown. Clones were read by immunoSEQ multiplex PCR, and TCRdb kept only the in-frame ones, dropping some. Here the sample spans around 2.5 million clones, under 95% being singletons. The CDR3 loop spans 16 amino acids. The V and J ends lost 5 bases and 0 bases respectively, with 17 bases between them. Germline V CDR1 and CDR2: MNHEY, SMNVEV (reference sequence). Naive CD4+ cells were CD45RA-selected; the remaining cells were memory. This specimen comes from a study of shared clonotypes between healthy human individuals. Study results and limitations: Researchers found naive subsets generally carried larger estimated richness than memory subsets. The genetic and exposure-history diversity represented was limited by few donors.

The chain joins TRBV27 to TRBJ2-7, with D possibly matching TRBD2 (6 bases). The sample comprised naive CD4+ T cells from PBMCs. Subset denoted: CD45RA+ positively selected. The receptor's source is a man aged 18 to 29 in good health. Some clones in this sample may be carry-over from other donors' samples. The CDR3 region has the DNA TGTGCCAGCAGTACCACGGGTGGGGGAGGCTCCTACGAGCAGTACTTC. Translating gives CASSTTGGGGSYEQYF.